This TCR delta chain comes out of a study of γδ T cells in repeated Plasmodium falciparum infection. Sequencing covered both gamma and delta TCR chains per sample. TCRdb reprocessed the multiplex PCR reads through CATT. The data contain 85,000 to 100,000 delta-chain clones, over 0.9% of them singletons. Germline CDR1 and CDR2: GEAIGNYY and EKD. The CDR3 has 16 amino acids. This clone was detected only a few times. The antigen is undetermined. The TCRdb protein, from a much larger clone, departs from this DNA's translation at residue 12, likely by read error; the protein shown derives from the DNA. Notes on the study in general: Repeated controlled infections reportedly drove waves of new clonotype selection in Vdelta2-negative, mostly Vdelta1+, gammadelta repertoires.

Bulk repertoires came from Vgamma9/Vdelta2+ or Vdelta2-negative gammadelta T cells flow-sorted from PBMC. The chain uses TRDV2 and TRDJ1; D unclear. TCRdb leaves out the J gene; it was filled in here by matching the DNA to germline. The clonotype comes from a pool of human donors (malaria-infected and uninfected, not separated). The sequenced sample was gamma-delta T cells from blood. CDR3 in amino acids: CACDTHLTKNTNKLIF. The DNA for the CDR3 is TGTGCCTGTGACACCCACCTGACAAAAAACACCAATAAACTCATCTTT.